These T cell receptor beta chains were read from a single sample in a study of blood T cells in healthy people across ages. TCRdb itself ran the 5' RACE reads through MiXCR, one entry per CDR3 protein. In the table there are 700,000 to 850,000 distinct CDR3 sequences, around 34% of which are singletons. The sample was blood. The receptors stem from a man between 18 and 29 years old in good health. Each CDR3 is given with its conserved first and last residue. The D gene is left open where the match is weak. Clone size, where shown, is once, few, many, or a class for clones that have expanded.

DNA: TGTGCCAGCAGCTTAGCGCCCAGCGGGGCCGCAGATACGCAGTATTTT; CDR3: CASSLAPSGAADTQYF; D: TRBD2; size: .; V: TRBV7-9; J: TRBJ2-3
DNA: TGTGCCAGCGGGACAGGGATGCCCCAGCCCCAGCATTTT; CDR3: CASGTGMPQPQHF; D: TRBD1; size: few; V: TRBV2; J: TRBJ1-5
DNA: TGCAGTGCCCACCCGGGGACCGGGGAGCTGTTTTTT; CDR3: CSAHPGTGELFF; D: .; size: .; V: TRBV20-1; J: TRBJ2-2
DNA: TGTGCCAGCAGCTTAGCGCTAACGGGGTCGACTGAGCAGTACTTC; CDR3: CASSLALTGSTEQYF; D: .; size: .; V: TRBV7-2; J: TRBJ2-7
DNA: TGCAGTGCTGAGGAGGACGGGGATTACTCTGGGGCCAACGTCCTGACTTTC; CDR3: CSAEEDGDYSGANVLTF; D: .; size: .; V: TRBV20-1; J: TRBJ2-6
DNA: TGTGCCAGCTCACCACCGGGGGACTACACTGAAGCTTTCTTT; CDR3: CASSPPGDYTEAFF; D: .; size: few; V: TRBV18; J: TRBJ1-1
DNA: TGTGCCAGCAGCCCTATGGGACTAGCCAAAAACATTCAGTACTTC; CDR3: CASSPMGLAKNIQYF; D: .; size: few; V: TRBV3-1; J: TRBJ2-4
DNA: TGTGCCAGCAGCTCACGACAGGGGGCGTTTAGCACAGATACGCAGTATTTT; CDR3: CASSSRQGAFSTDTQYF; D: TRBD1; size: .; V: TRBV9; J: TRBJ2-3
DNA: TGCAGCGGGGACAGGGGGTACGGCACTGAAGCTTTCTTT; CDR3: CSGDRGYGTEAFF; D: TRBD1; size: .; V: TRBV29-1; J: TRBJ1-1
DNA: TGCGCCAGCAGCCAAGCGGGAGCTAGCGGGGGCACCACAGATACGCAGTATTTT; CDR3: CASSQAGASGGTTDTQYF; D: TRBD2; size: few; V: TRBV4-3; J: TRBJ2-3
DNA: TGCAGCGTTGTGGCAGAACTCTACAATGAGCAGTTCTTC; CDR3: CSVVAELYNEQFF; D: .; size: .; V: TRBV29-1; J: TRBJ2-1
DNA: TGTGCCAGCTCACCAGGGGGGATTAACGCCAAAAACATTCAGTACTTC; CDR3: CASSPGGINAKNIQYF; D: .; size: .; V: TRBV18; J: TRBJ2-4
DNA: TGTGCCAGCAGTGACAAGGCCGGGAACACTGAAGCTTTCTTT; CDR3: CASSDKAGNTEAFF; D: .; size: .; V: TRBV25-1; J: TRBJ1-1
DNA: TGTGCCAGCAGCGTAGAACTAGCGGAGACCCAGTACTTC; CDR3: CASSVELAETQYF; D: TRBD2; size: .; V: TRBV7-7; J: TRBJ2-5
DNA: TGTGCCAGCAGTTTAGCGCTGGGGGGGGATACGCAGTATTTT; CDR3: CASSLALGGDTQYF; D: TRBD2; size: few; V: TRBV12-3/TRBV12-4; J: TRBJ2-3
DNA: TGTGCCACCAGCAGAGATACCGGGTTTGGGAATCAGCCCCAGCATTTT; CDR3: CATSRDTGFGNQPQHF; D: .; size: .; V: TRBV15; J: TRBJ1-5
DNA: TGTGCCAGCAGTTACGGGGCCTATTCCACCGGGGAGCTGTTTTTT; CDR3: CASSYGAYSTGELFF; D: .; size: .; V: TRBV6-6; J: TRBJ2-2